One sample yielded the 32 T cell receptor beta chains listed below, sequenced in a study of blood T cell repertoires in COVID-19. The repertoire was sequenced with immunoSEQ multiplex PCR; TCRdb's copy has only in-frame clones and lacks some. Counted here are 95,000 to 150,000 clones, around nine tenths occurring once; the ten biggest clones make up approximately 2%. Sample: peripheral blood. All receptors come from a woman between 45 and 60 years old with acute or convalescent COVID-19.

This chain connects TRBV6-5 to TRBJ1-5, with D uncertain. Per germline, CDR1 MNHEY and CDR2 SVGAGI. This CDR3 has 15 residues. Trimming removed 0 bases at V and 0 bases at J, with 6 bases between. This CDR3 reads CASSYSLRSNQPQHF. The CDR3 DNA follows: TGTGCCAGCAGTTACTCGCTGCGTAGCAATCAGCCCCAGCATTTT.

This chain uses TRBV11-2 with TRBJ2-1, with TRBD2 matching 9 bases. CDR1 is SGHAT, CDR2 FQNNGV, per germline. V lost 4 bases and J lost 10; bases outside the gene matches: 11. CDR3 length equals 15 residues. The DNA of the CDR3 is TGTGCCAGCAGCTCTTCAGCGGGGGGCTTAAGGGAGCAGTTCTTC. Protein: CASSSSAGGLREQFF.

In DNA, the CDR3 is TGTGCCAGCAGTTTACTAGCGGACGAGCAGTACTTC. Its translation: CASSLLADEQYF. The genes are TRBV28 and TRBJ2-7; 7 bases agree with TRBD2. J gave up 5 bases and V 2 bases, and 0 bases lay outside the gene matches. The CDR3 is made up of 12 amino acids. Germline V gene lookup returns CDR1 MDHEN and CDR2 SYDVKM.

This chain links TRBV24-1 with TRBJ2-1; 7 nucleotides agree with TRBD1. CDR1 is KGHDR and CDR2 is SFDVKD in the germline V gene. Trimming at V came to 7 bases and at J to 1 base, leaving 12 bases not matched to a gene. The CDR3 totals 17 residues. CDR3 sequence reads: CATRSNRGPGSYNEQFF. The CDR3 coding sequence is TGTGCCACCAGGAGTAACAGGGGACCTGGTTCCTACAATGAGCAGTTCTTC.

The chain couples TRBV5-1 to TRBJ2-1; 16 bases agree with TRBD2. CDR3 length: 16 amino acids. V dropped 4 bases and J dropped 7; count of bases not matched to a gene: 5. Germline-derived CDR1 and CDR2 are SGHRS and YFSETQ. CDR3 DNA sequence: TGCGCCAGCAGCAAGGGACTAGCGGGGGGGCAAAATGAGCAGTTCTTC. Its translation is CASSKGLAGGQNEQFF.

The chain employs TRBV2 and TRBJ1-3, with D possibly being TRBD1 (6 bases). The V end was cut by 6 bases, the J end by 0 bases, with 15 bases between. There are 16 residues in the CDR3. Per the germline V gene, CDR1 is SNHLY and CDR2 is FYNNEI. CDR3 sequence (DNA): TGTGCCAGCAGAGAATCGGGACACAACTCTGGAAACACCATATATTTT. As protein: CASRESGHNSGNTIYF.

In DNA form, the CDR3 reads TGTGCCAGTACCGGACAGGCCACAGGGAACTATGGCTACACCTTC. Protein: CASTGQATGNYGYTF. V usage is TRBV19 and J usage is TRBJ1-2; 7 bases are a match to TRBD1. CDR1 and CDR2 (germline): LNHDA, SQIVND (reference sequence). The junction had 10 bases not matched to a gene; V was cut back by 7 bases and J by 2 bases. The length of the CDR3 is 15 residues.

The chain is built from TRBV14 and TRBJ2-2; perhaps TRBD1 as D (6 bases). CDR3 size: 17 residues. The V and J ends lost 2 bases and 0 bases respectively, with 13 bases between them. CDR1 is SGHDN, CDR2 FVKESK, per germline. The DNA of the CDR3 is TGTGCCAGCAGCCAATTCAGGGGCAACGCGAACACCGGGGAGCTGTTTTTT. The encoded protein is CASSQFRGNANTGELFF.

Only a few counts were recorded for this clone. V and J are TRBV6-5 and TRBJ2-7, with D unclear. Germline V lookup: CDR1 MNHEY, CDR2 SVGAGI. The length of the CDR3 is 13 residues. V lost 6 bases, J lost 2 bases, and 11 bases lay in between. CDR3 sequence reads: CASSSTLTYEQYF. CDR3 coding DNA: TGTGCCAGCAGCTCGACACTTACCTACGAGCAGTACTTC.

The chain couples TRBV5-4 to TRBJ2-1; 9 bases agree with TRBD1. Losses at the gene ends were 4 bases for V and 5 bases for J; bases not matched to a gene: 16. CDR1 and CDR2 (germline): SGHNT, YYREEE (reference sequence). The CDR3 sequence is 18 residues long. The CDR3, as DNA: TGTGCCAGCAGCCCCTCCCGGGACAGGGCAGCGGCAAACAATGAGCAGTTCTTC. Translated: CASSPSRDRAAANNEQFF.

The gene calls are TRBV19 and TRBJ1-2; weak D call: TRBD1 (5 bases). Germline V lookup: CDR1 LNHDA, CDR2 SQIVND (reference sequence). CDR3 length equals 13 residues. V dropped 6 bases and J dropped 4 bases, with 12 bases sitting between them. The DNA of the CDR3 is TGTGCCAGTAGGATCCTGGGGGGCTATGGCTACACCTTC. Translation gives CASRILGGYGYTF.

The chain has TRBV7-2 and TRBJ2-3, with 12 bases aligning to TRBD2. Unmatched junction bases numbered 13, after V lost 10 bases and J lost 5 bases. The germline V gene has CDR1 SGHTA and CDR2 FQGNSA. The CDR3 runs 16 residues. The CDR3 loop reads CATETSGGFRGDTQYF. DNA of the CDR3: TGTGCCACCGAGACTAGCGGGGGCTTTCGGGGAGATACGCAGTATTTT.

The rearrangement uses TRBV24-1 and TRBJ2-5, with D possibly being TRBD2 (5 bases). V was shortened by 3 bases and J by 4 bases, with 8 bases between the two germline ends. Germline V lookup: CDR1 KGHDR, CDR2 SFDVKD. CDR3 length: 13 amino acids. CDR3 sequence (DNA): TGTGCCACCAGTGATAGACTACGAGAGACCCAGTACTTC. Its translation is CATSDRLRETQYF.

V is TRBV10-1 and J is TRBJ2-3; maybe TRBD2 (5 bases). V was cut by 6 bases and J by 3 bases, with 16 bases left in between. Germline assignment: CDR1 WNHNN and CDR2 SYGVQD (reference sequence). The CDR3 covers 15 residues. In nucleotides, the CDR3 is TGCGCCAGCAGCCGGGGTCTAGCCGGAACAGATACGCAGTATTTT. This translates into CASSRGLAGTDTQYF.

V gene TRBV27 combines with J gene TRBJ1-2, with D unresolved. The CDR3 sequence is 15 residues long. Germline CDR1 reads MNHEY; CDR2 reads SMNVEV (reference sequence). V gave up 2 bases and J gave up 3 bases, with 13 bases separating them. CDR3 residues: CASSLGLPNDYGYTF. The CDR3 nucleotides read TGTGCCAGCAGTTTAGGGCTCCCCAACGACTATGGCTACACCTTC.

V and J are TRBV2 and TRBJ1-2; TRBD1 might be the D (6 bases). The V and J ends lost 10 bases and 4 bases respectively, with 16 bases between them. The CDR3 consists of 13 residues. Looked up from germline, CDR1 is SNHLY and CDR2 is FYNNEI. CDR3: CANTVQGSYGYTF. The CDR3 DNA follows: TGTGCCAACACCGTTCAGGGGAGCTATGGCTACACCTTC.

V gene TRBV5-1 combines with J gene TRBJ2-5, with D perhaps matching TRBD2 (5 bases). The CDR3 has 12 residues. The germline V gene encodes CDR1 SGHRS and CDR2 YFSETQ. V shed 1 base and J shed 5 bases, with 6 bases lying between them. The CDR3 DNA follows: TGCGCCAGCAGCTTGCCGGGGGAGACCCAGTACTTC. Translating it yields CASSLPGETQYF.

The J gene is TRBJ2-1, the V gene TRBV6-2 or TRBV6-3; 7 bases agree with TRBD2. J gave up 3 bases and V 0 bases, and 8 bases lay outside the gene matches. CDR1 and CDR2 (germline): MNHEY, SVGEGT. The CDR3 totals 17 residues. This chain's CDR3 is CASSYSPPSGIYNEQFF. CDR3 coding DNA: TGTGCCAGCAGTTACTCCCCCCCTAGCGGCATCTACAATGAGCAGTTCTTC.

The chain uses TRBV4-2 and TRBJ1-4; the D is unclear. This CDR3 region has 15 residues. The germline V and J ends were trimmed by 0 bases and 4 bases, with 9 bases remaining between them. Germline V gene sequence: CDR1 LGHNA, CDR2 YNFKEQ. CDR3 protein: CASSQERQLNEKLFF. The CDR3 DNA is TGTGCCAGCAGCCAAGAGAGGCAGCTTAATGAAAAACTGTTTTTT.

The chain recombines TRBV29-1 with TRBJ1-1; D ambiguous. In germline, CDR1 is SQVTM, CDR2 ANQGSEA. The CDR3 is 14 amino acids. The V and J ends lost 6 bases and 0 bases respectively, with 14 bases between them. The CDR3 region is CSVQREGMNTEAFF. Here the CDR3 DNA reads TGCAGCGTCCAAAGGGAGGGTATGAACACTGAAGCTTTCTTT.

The chain recombines TRBV19 with TRBJ1-6, with TRBD1 matching over 8 bases. This CDR3 contains 15 residues. The V segment lost 7 bases and the J segment 4 bases; nucleotides outside the gene matches: 6. Germline V gene sequence: CDR1 LNHDA, CDR2 SQIVND (reference sequence). Here the CDR3 DNA reads TGTGCCAGTAACGACAGGGGAGCTTATAATTCACCCCTCCACTTT. Its protein is CASNDRGAYNSPLHF.

The chain links TRBV19 to TRBJ1-6, with 10 bases identical to TRBD1. Germline trimming cut 5 bases from V and 5 bases from J; bases unmatched to any gene: 6. In germline, CDR1 is LNHDA, CDR2 SQIVND (reference sequence). The CDR3 has 16 residues. This chain's CDR3 is CASSQGTGVDNSPLHF. The CDR3 bases are TGTGCCAGTAGTCAAGGGACAGGGGTCGATAATTCACCCCTCCACTTT.

The chain joins TRBV19 to TRBJ1-5; 8 bases map to TRBD1. Trimming took 3 bases from V and 7 from J; bases not matched to a gene: 5. Germline CDR1 reads LNHDA; CDR2 reads SQIVND (reference sequence). CDR3 length equals 14 residues. Here the CDR3 DNA reads TGTGCCAGTAGTATTCAGGGGGCTAGCCAGCCCCAGCATTTT. Encoded protein: CASSIQGASQPQHF.

This rearrangement joins TRBV19 to TRBJ1-1; a weak D match, TRBD1 (6 bases). The germline gives CDR1 LNHDA, CDR2 SQIVND (reference sequence). Trimming stripped 10 bases from V and 2 bases from J, with 14 bases between. The CDR3 is made up of 13 amino acids. The CDR3 sequence: CATKQGKNTEAFF. CDR3 in DNA: TGTGCCACCAAACAGGGTAAAAACACTGAAGCTTTCTTT.

The chain couples TRBV9 to TRBJ1-2; D gene ambiguous. This CDR3 comprises 14 residues. V lost 0 bases and J lost 3, with 9 bases in between. Germline V CDR1 and CDR2: SGDLS, YYNGEE. The CDR3 spells CASSVGQVDYGYTF. The CDR3 bases are TGTGCCAGCAGCGTAGGGCAGGTGGACTATGGCTACACCTTC.

This clone has a single count. J is TRBJ2-3 and V is TRBV9; TRBD2 agrees at 9 bases. The V gene's germline CDR1 is SGDLS and CDR2 YYNGEE. Germline trimming cut 0 bases from V and 0 bases from J; bases unmatched to any gene: 11. The CDR3 extends over 19 amino acids. CDR3 sequence: CASSVEVGREGLSTDTQYF. In DNA form, the CDR3 reads TGTGCCAGCAGCGTAGAGGTAGGGCGGGAGGGCCTCAGCACAGATACGCAGTATTTT.

This chain connects TRBV6-6 to TRBJ1-3; no clear D. Trimming removed 6 bases from V and 0 bases from J, with 6 bases in between. Germline CDR1 MNHNY, CDR2 SVGAGI (reference sequence). This CDR3 is 13 amino acids long. The chain's CDR3 is CASSQDSGNTIYF. DNA of the CDR3: TGTGCCAGCAGCCAGGACTCTGGAAACACCATATATTTT.

The V and J genes are TRBV10-3 and TRBJ2-7; no clear D. The CDR3 is made up of 14 amino acids. Germline V gene data show CDR1 as ENHRY and CDR2 as SYGVKD. The V and J ends lost 2 bases and 2 bases respectively, with 10 bases between them. CDR3 in amino acids: CAISEGYTTYEQYF. CDR3 DNA sequence: TGTGCCATCAGTGAGGGTTACACCACCTACGAGCAGTACTTC.

A single count supports this clone. The rearrangement links TRBV18 to TRBJ1-5; no clear D. This CDR3 has 13 amino acids. V was clipped by 5 bases and J by 4 bases, with 9 bases between them. CDR1 and CDR2 (germline): KGHSH, LQKENI. CDR3 nucleotide sequence: TGTGCCAGCTCAATCGACGGGAATCAGCCCCAGCATTTT. This codes for CASSIDGNQPQHF.

The rearrangement joins TRBV7-2 to TRBJ1-1, with 8 bases lining up with TRBD1. CDR3 length equals 13 residues. V dropped 5 bases and J dropped 8; count of bases not matched to a gene: 7. Germline V lookup: CDR1 SGHTA, CDR2 FQGNSA. CDR3 amino acids: CASSPDRGREAFF. The CDR3 bases are TGTGCCAGCAGCCCTGACAGGGGCAGAGAAGCTTTCTTT.

V and J are TRBV6-5 and TRBJ2-5, with TRBD2 matching 7 bases. The CDR3 runs to 15 residues. Germline CDR1 MNHEY, CDR2 SVGAGI. The J segment lost 4 bases and the V segment lost 4 bases, leaving 9 bases of the junction unmatched. Here the CDR3 DNA reads TGTGCCAGCAGTTCAAGCGGGGAAATAGGAGAGACCCAGTACTTC. It translates to CASSSSGEIGETQYF.

This rearrangement joins TRBV10-3 to TRBJ2-7; a possible D gene is TRBD1 (6 bases). V gave up 4 bases and J gave up 6 bases, with 19 bases separating them. The CDR3 loop spans 15 amino acids. Looked up from germline, CDR1 is ENHRY and CDR2 is SYGVKD. In DNA, the CDR3 is TGTGCCATCAGTGTAATTCGGACAGCGGCTCTCGAGCAGTACTTC. Its protein product is CAISVIRTAALEQYF.